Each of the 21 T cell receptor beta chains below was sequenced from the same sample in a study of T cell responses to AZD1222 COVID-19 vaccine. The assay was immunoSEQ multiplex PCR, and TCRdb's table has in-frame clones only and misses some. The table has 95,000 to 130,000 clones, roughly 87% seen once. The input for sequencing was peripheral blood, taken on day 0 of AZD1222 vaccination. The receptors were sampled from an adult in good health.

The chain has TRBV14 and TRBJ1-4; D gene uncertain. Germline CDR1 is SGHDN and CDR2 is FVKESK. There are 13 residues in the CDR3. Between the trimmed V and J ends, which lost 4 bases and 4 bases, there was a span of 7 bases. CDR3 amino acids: CASSPTGNEKLFF. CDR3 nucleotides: TGTGCCAGCAGCCCCACCGGTAATGAAAAACTGTTTTTT.

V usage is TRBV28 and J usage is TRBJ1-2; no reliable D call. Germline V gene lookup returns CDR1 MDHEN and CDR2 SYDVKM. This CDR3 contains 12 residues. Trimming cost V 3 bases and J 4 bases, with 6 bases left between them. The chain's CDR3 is CASSFSRYGYTF. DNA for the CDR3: TGTGCCAGCAGTTTCTCACGCTATGGCTACACCTTC.

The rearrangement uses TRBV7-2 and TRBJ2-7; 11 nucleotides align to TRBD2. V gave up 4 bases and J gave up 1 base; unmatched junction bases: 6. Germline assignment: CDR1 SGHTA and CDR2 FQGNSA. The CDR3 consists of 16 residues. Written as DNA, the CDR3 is TGTGCCAGCAGCTCACTAGCGGGAGTGAGGTCCTACGAGCAGTACTTC. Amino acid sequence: CASSSLAGVRSYEQYF.

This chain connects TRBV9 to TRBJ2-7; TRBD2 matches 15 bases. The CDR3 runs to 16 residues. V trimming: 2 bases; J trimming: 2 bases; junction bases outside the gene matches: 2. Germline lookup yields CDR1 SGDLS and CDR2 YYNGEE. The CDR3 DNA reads TGTGCCAGCAGCGTCGGACTAGCGGGGGGGCCCTACGAGCAGTACTTC. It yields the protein CASSVGLAGGPYEQYF.

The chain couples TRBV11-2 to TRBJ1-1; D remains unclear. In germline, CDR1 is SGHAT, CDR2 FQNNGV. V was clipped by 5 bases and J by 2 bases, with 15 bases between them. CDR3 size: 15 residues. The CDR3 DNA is TGTGCCAGCAGCCCGCTAGGCGGGCTCAACACTGAAGCTTTCTTT. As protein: CASSPLGGLNTEAFF.

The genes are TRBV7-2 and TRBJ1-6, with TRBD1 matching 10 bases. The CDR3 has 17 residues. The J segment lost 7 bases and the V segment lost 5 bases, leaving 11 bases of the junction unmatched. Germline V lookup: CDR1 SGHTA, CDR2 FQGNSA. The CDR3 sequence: CASSPIRRDRGNSPLHF. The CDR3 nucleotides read TGTGCCAGCAGCCCAATCCGCCGGGACAGGGGCAATTCACCCCTCCACTTT.

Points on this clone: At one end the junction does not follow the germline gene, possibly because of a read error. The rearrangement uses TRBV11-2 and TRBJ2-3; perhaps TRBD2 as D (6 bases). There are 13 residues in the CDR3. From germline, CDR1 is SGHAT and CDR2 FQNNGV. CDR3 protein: CASSQRGTSAKDF. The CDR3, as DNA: TGTGCCAGCAGCCAACGAGGGACTTCCGCGAAGGATTTT.

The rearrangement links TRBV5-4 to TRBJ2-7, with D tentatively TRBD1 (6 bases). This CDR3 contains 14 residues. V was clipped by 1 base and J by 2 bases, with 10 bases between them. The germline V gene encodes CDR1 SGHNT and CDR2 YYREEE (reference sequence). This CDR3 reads CASSLFQGTYEQYF. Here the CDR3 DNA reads TGTGCCAGCAGCTTGTTCCAGGGGACCTACGAGCAGTACTTC.

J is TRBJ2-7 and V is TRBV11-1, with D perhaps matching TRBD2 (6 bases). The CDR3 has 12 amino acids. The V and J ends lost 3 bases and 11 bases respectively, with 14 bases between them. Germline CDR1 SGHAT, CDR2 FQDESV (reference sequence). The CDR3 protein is CASSLSWEDKYF. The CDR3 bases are TGTGCCAGCAGCTTGAGTTGGGAGGATAAGTACTTC.

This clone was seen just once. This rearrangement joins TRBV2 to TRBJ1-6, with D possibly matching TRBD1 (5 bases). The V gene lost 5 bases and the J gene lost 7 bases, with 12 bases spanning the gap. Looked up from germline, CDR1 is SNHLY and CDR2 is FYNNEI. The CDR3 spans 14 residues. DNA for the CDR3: TGTGCCAGCAGTCAAGGGGCCTTAAATTCACCCCTCCACTTT. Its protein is CASSQGALNSPLHF.

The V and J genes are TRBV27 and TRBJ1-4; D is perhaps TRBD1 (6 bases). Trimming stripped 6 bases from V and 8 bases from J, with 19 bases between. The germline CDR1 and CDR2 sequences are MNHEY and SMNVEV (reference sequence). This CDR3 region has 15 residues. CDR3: CASRNVEGVSEKLFF. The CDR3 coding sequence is TGTGCCAGCAGAAACGTAGAGGGGGTATCGGAAAAACTGTTTTTT.

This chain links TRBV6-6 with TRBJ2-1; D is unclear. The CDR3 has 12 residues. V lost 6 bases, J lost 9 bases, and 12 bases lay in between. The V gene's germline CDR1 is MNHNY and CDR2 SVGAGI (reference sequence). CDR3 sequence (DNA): TGTGCCAGCAGGTCTGGCGGCAGTGAGCAGTTCTTC. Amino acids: CASRSGGSEQFF.

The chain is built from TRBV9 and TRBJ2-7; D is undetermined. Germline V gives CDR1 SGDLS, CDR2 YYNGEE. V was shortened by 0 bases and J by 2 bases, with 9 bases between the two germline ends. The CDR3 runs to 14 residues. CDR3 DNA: TGTGCCAGCAGCGTAGAACAGACAACCTACGAGCAGTACTTC. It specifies CASSVEQTTYEQYF.

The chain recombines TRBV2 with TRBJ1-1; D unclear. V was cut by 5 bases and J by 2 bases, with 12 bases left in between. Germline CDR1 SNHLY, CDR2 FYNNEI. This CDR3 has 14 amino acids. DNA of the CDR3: TGTGCCAGCAGTTACAGCCAGGCAAACACTGAAGCTTTCTTT. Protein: CASSYSQANTEAFF.

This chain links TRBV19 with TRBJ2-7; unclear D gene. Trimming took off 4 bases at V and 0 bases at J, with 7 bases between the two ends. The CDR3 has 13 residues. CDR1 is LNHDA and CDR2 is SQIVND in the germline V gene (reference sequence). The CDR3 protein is CASSSLSSYEQYF. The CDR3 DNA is TGTGCCAGTAGTAGCCTTAGCTCCTACGAGCAGTACTTC. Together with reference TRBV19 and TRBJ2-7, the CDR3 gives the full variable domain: DGGITQSPKYLFRKEGQNVTLSCEQNLNHDAMYWYRQDPGQGLRLIYYSQIVNDFQKGDIAEGYSVSREKKESFPLTVTSAQKNPTAFYLCASSSLSSYEQYFGPGTRLTVT.

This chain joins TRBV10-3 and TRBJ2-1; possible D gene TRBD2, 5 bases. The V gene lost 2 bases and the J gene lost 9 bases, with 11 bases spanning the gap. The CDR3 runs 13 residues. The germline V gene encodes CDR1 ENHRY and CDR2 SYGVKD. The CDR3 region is CAISEGLVFEQFF. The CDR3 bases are TGTGCCATCAGTGAGGGACTCGTTTTTGAGCAGTTCTTC.

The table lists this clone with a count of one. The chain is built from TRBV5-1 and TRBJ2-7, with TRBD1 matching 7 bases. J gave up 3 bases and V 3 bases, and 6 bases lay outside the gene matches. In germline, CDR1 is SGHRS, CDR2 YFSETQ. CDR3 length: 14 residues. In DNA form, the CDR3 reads TGCGCCAGCAGCTCACTTCAGGGGGACTACGAGCAGTACTTC. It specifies CASSSLQGDYEQYF. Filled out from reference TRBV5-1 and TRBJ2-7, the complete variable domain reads KAGVTQTPRYLIKTRGQQVTLSCSPISGHRSVSWYQQTPGQGLQFLFEYFSETQRNKGNFPGRFSGRQFSNSRSEMNVSTLELGDSALYLCASSSLQGDYEQYFGPGTRLTVT.

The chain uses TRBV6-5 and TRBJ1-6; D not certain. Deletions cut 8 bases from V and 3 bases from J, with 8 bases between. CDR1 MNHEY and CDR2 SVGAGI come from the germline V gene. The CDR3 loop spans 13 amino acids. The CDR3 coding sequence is TGTGCCAGCGGCGGAGGCTATAATTCACCCCTCCACTTT. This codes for CASGGGYNSPLHF.

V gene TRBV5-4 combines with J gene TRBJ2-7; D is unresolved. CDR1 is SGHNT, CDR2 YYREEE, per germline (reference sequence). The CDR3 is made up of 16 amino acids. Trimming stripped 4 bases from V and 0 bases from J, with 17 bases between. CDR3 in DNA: TGTGCCAGCAGCCAAGGCGGAGCCCTCTACTCCTACGAGCAGTACTTC. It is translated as CASSQGGALYSYEQYF. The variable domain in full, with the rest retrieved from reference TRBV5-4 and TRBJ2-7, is ETGVTQSPTHLIKTRGQQVTLRCSSQSGHNTVSWYQQALGQGPQFIFQYYREEENGRGNFPPRFSGLQFPNYSSELNVNALELDDSALYLCASSQGGALYSYEQYFGPGTRLTVT.

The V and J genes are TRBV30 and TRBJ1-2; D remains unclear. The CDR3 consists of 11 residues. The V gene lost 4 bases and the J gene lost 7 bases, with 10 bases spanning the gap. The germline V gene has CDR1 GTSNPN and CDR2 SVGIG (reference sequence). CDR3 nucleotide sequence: TGTGCCTGGACGGGCGGAATTGGCTACACCTTC. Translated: CAWTGGIGYTF.

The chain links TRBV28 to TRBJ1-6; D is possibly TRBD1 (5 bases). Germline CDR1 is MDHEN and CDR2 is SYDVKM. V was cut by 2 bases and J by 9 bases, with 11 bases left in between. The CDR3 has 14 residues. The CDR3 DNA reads TGTGCCAGCAGTTTAACCGACAGTGGTTCACCCCTCCACTTT. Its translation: CASSLTDSGSPLHF.